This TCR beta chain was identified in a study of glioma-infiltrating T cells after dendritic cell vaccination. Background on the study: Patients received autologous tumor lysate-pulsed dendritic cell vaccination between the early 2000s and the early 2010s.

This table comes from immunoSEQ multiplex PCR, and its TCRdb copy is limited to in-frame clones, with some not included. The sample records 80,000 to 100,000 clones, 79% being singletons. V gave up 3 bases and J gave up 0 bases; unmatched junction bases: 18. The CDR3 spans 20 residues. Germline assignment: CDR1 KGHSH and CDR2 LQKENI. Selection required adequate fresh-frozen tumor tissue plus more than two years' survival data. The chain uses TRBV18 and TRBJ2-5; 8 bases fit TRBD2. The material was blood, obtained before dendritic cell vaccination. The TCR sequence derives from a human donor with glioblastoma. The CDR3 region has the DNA TGTGCCAGCTCACCCACCGATATATTGGTTACTAGCGGAAACCAAGAGACCCAGTACTTC. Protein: CASSPTDILVTSGNQETQYF.